Shown below are 17 T cell receptor beta chains from a single sample sequenced in a study of T-cell memory formation after mild COVID-19. TCRdb ran MiXCR on the 5' RACE reads and lists one entry per CDR3 protein. The sample holds more than 300,000 distinct CDR3 sequences; 13% to 15% are singletons and the top ten take roughly 23%. Sequenced input: PBMCs or a T cell subset sorted from them (not recorded which). These receptors all stem from a man younger than 35 who had mild COVID-19 (a few samples of this study predate the infection). Cell type and time point are not known.

CDR3 protein: CASSVHSDYGYTF. Written as DNA, the CDR3 is TGTGCCAGCAGTGTACACAGCGACTATGGCTACACCTTC. The V call is TRBV21-1, the J call TRBJ1-2. TRBV21-1 counts as a pseudogene. The CDR3 sequence is 13 residues long.

V usage is TRBV29-1 and J usage is TRBJ1-4; D is uncertain. The V end lost 7 bases, the J end lost 2 bases, and 11 bases lay between the germline ends. CDR3 length: 13 residues. Germline V gene data show CDR1 as SQVTM and CDR2 as ANQGSEA. In nucleotides, the CDR3 is TGCAGCGCCGGAACCCAGACTAATGAAAAACTGTTTTTT. Encoded protein: CSAGTQTNEKLFF.

This clonotype showed up just a few times. The gene calls are TRBV30 and TRBJ2-7; D gene unclear. The CDR3 consists of 14 residues. V shed 0 bases and J shed 2 bases, with 11 bases lying between them. CDR1 and CDR2 from the germline V gene are GTSNPN and SVGIG (reference sequence). The CDR3 loop reads CAWSVGVSTYEQYF. The CDR3 DNA reads as TGTGCCTGGAGTGTTGGTGTCAGCACCTACGAGCAGTACTTC.

The V call is TRBV7-9, the J call TRBJ2-6; no definite D call. The CDR3 covers 15 residues. The V gene lost 5 bases and the J gene lost 0 bases, with 8 bases spanning the gap. Germline-derived CDR1 and CDR2 are SEHNR and FQNEAQ (reference sequence). CDR3 bases: TGTGCCAGCAGCCCCTGGGACTCTGGGGCCAACGTCCTGACTTTC. It yields the protein CASSPWDSGANVLTF.

This clonotype was observed a few times. The genes are TRBV7-9 and TRBJ1-2, with D maybe TRBD1 (6 bases). This CDR3 comprises 12 residues. The germline V and J ends were trimmed by 10 bases and 6 bases, with 15 bases remaining between them. Germline V gives CDR1 SEHNR, CDR2 FQNEAQ (reference sequence). CDR3 sequence reads: CATVVRDNGYTF. Here the CDR3 DNA reads TGTGCCACCGTGGTTCGGGACAATGGCTACACCTTC.

The chain joins TRBV9 to TRBJ2-3; the D gene is possibly TRBD1 (6 bases). Germline assignment: CDR1 SGDLS and CDR2 YYNGEE. The CDR3 has 14 amino acids. The V and J ends lost 6 bases and 3 bases respectively, with 14 bases between them. The CDR3 DNA is TGTGCCAGCACCCGCGCAGGGGATACAGATACGCAGTATTTT. Translated, it gives CASTRAGDTDTQYF. Full variable domain (remainder filled in from reference TRBV9 and TRBJ2-3): DSGVTQTPKHLITATGQRVTLRCSPRSGDLSVYWYQQSLDQGLQFLIQYYNGEERAKGNILERFSAQQFPDLHSELNLSSLELGDSALYFCASTRAGDTDTQYFGPGTRLTVL.

The chain couples TRBV20-1 to TRBJ2-3; D perhaps matches TRBD1 (7 bases). CDR3 length equals 13 residues. The ends were cut back, 6 bases at V and 2 bases at J, with 12 bases in the middle. CDR1 is DFQATT, CDR2 SNEGSKA, per germline (reference sequence). The CDR3 loop is CSAGGTDTDTQYF. CDR3 DNA sequence: TGCAGTGCCGGAGGGACAGACACAGATACGCAGTATTTT.

The J gene is TRBJ1-2, the V gene TRBV7-9; TRBD1 agrees at 7 bases. J gave up 1 base and V 10 bases, and 6 bases lay outside the gene matches. Germline values: CDR1 SEHNR, CDR2 FQNEAQ (reference sequence). This CDR3 contains 13 residues. CDR3 protein: CATTGQINYGYTF. CDR3 nucleotide sequence: TGTGCCACCACGGGACAGATTAACTATGGCTACACCTTC.

In this sample, this clonotype turned up a few times. The chain joins TRBV6-1 to TRBJ2-1; perhaps D is TRBD1 or TRBD2 (5 bases each). Trimming stripped 2 bases from V and 3 bases from J, with 17 bases between. Looked up from germline, CDR1 is MNHNS and CDR2 is SASEGT. The CDR3 loop spans 17 amino acids. The CDR3 DNA follows: TGTGCCAGCAGTGAAAGGGACCCACTAGTTTACTACAATGAGCAGTTCTTC. The encoded protein is CASSERDPLVYYNEQFF.

The gene calls are TRBV11-3 and TRBJ1-1; perhaps TRBD1 as D (5 bases). Germline CDR1 reads SGHNT; CDR2 reads YENEEA. V was clipped by 0 bases and J by 4 bases, with 9 bases between them. The CDR3 runs to 14 residues. CDR3 loop: CASSLDPQATEAFF. CDR3 coding DNA: TGTGCCAGCAGCTTAGATCCACAGGCCACTGAAGCTTTCTTT.

This chain links TRBV15 with TRBJ1-6, with D possibly being TRBD1 (6 bases). The CDR3 consists of 16 residues. Germline CDR1 is LNHNV and CDR2 is YYDKDF (reference sequence). The germline V and J ends were trimmed by 5 bases and 1 base, with 12 bases remaining between them. This chain's CDR3 is CATSFGGGSYNSPLHF. As DNA, the CDR3 is TGTGCCACCAGCTTCGGAGGGGGGTCCTATAATTCACCCCTCCACTTT.

V gene TRBV4-3 combines with J gene TRBJ2-5, with 8 nucleotides matching TRBD1. Germline V gene sequence: CDR1 LGHNA, CDR2 YSLEER. The CDR3 is 14 residues long. The junction had 5 bases not matched to a gene; V was cut back by 3 bases and J by 5 bases. The CDR3 sequence is CASSQVTGAETQYF. The CDR3 coding sequence is TGCGCCAGCAGCCAGGTGACAGGGGCGGAGACCCAGTACTTC.

Many counts were recorded for this clonotype. This rearrangement joins TRBV5-1 to TRBJ2-5, with 9 bases lining up with TRBD2. The junction had 9 bases not matched to a gene; V was cut back by 1 base and J by 5 bases. This CDR3 is built from 16 residues. Germline V lookup: CDR1 SGHRS, CDR2 YFSETQ. In DNA form, the CDR3 reads TGCGCCAGCAGCTTGACCCTAGCGGGGAGGTCGGAGACCCAGTACTTC. The encoded protein is CASSLTLAGRSETQYF. The entire variable domain, with the rest obtained from reference TRBV5-1 and TRBJ2-5, is as follows: KAGVTQTPRYLIKTRGQQVTLSCSPISGHRSVSWYQQTPGQGLQFLFEYFSETQRNKGNFPGRFSGRQFSNSRSEMNVSTLELGDSALYLCASSLTLAGRSETQYFGPGTRLLVL.

This clonotype has just a few counts. This chain links TRBV6-2 or TRBV6-3 with TRBJ2-3, with D hard to call. The length of the CDR3 is 14 residues. Per the germline V gene, CDR1 is MNHEY and CDR2 is SVGEGT. V was cut by 7 bases and J by 2 bases, with 13 bases left in between. CDR3 residues: CASKVVSNTDTQYF. Written as DNA, the CDR3 is TGTGCCAGCAAAGTCGTGAGTAACACAGATACGCAGTATTTT.

The chain is built from TRBV4-3 and TRBJ1-2; unclear D gene. Germline CDR1 and CDR2: LGHNA and YSLEER. CDR3 length: 13 amino acids. The V end was cut by 0 bases, the J end by 7 bases, with 9 bases between. The CDR3 spells CASSQDLVGGYTF. The CDR3 DNA follows: TGCGCCAGCAGCCAAGATCTCGTAGGTGGCTACACCTTC.

The rearrangement joins TRBV12-3 or TRBV12-4 to TRBJ2-1; D is unresolved. The CDR3 sequence is 13 residues long. V shed 2 bases and J shed 2 bases, with 4 bases lying between them. The CDR3 DNA follows: TGTGCCAGCAGTTTAAGCACCTACAATGAGCAGTTCTTC. Translation: CASSLSTYNEQFF.

Ten or more counts support this clonotype. The rearrangement uses TRBV7-2 and TRBJ2-3; no definite D call. Germline V gene lookup returns CDR1 SGHTA and CDR2 FQGNSA. The CDR3 extends over 12 amino acids. Trimming stripped 6 bases from V and 2 bases from J, with 6 bases between. The CDR3 coding sequence is TGTGCCAGCAGTTCATACACAGATACGCAGTATTTT. Its protein product is CASSSYTDTQYF.